This TCR beta chain was captured in a study of shared clonotypes between healthy human individuals. TCRdb's table, derived via immunoSEQ multiplex PCR, lists solely in-frame clones and lacks some. The sample lists about 330,000 clones, roughly 91% seen once, with 15% to 20% in the top ten. The V gene's germline CDR1 is SGHNT and CDR2 YYREEE (reference sequence). CDR3 size: 14 residues. Between the trimmed V and J ends, which lost 1 base and 3 bases, there was a span of 10 bases. Sample: memory CD8+ T cells sorted from blood. Subset specified: CD45RO+ cells pooled with CCR7-negative TemRA cells. The chain combines TRBV5-4 with TRBJ1-2; possible D gene TRBD1, 6 bases. This sequence originates from a man aged 18 to 30 in good health. Here the CDR3 DNA reads TGTGCCAGCAGCTTGCAGGGGCTGGACTATGGCTACACCTTC. Translating it yields CASSLQGLDYGYTF.